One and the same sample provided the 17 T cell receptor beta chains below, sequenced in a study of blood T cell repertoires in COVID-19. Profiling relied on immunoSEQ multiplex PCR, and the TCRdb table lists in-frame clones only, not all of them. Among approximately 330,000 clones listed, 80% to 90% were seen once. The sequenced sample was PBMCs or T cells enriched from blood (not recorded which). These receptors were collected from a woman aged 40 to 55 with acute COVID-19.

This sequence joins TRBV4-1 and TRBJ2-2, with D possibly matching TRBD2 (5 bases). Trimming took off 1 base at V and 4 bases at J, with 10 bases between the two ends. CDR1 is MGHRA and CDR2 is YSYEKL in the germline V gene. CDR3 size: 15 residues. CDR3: CASSQGTSLTGELFF. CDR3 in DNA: TGCGCCAGCAGCCAAGGGACTTCTCTCACCGGGGAGCTGTTTTTT.

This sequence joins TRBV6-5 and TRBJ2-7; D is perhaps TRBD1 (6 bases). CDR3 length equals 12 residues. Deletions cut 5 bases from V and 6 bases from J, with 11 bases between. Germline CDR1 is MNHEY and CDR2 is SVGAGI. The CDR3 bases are TGTGCCAGCAGTCCCGGGACAATCGAGCAGTACTTC. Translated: CASSPGTIEQYF.

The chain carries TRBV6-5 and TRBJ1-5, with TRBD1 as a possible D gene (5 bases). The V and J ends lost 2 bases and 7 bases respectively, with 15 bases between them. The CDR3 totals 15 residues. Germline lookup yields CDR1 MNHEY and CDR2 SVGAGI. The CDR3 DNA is TGTGCCAGCAGTTACAAGCGGGCAGAGGGGCAGCCCCAGCATTTT. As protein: CASSYKRAEGQPQHF.

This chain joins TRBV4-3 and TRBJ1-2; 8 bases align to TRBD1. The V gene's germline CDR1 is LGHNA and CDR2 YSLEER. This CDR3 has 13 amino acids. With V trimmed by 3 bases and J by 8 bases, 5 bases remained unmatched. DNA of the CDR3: TGCGCCAGCAGCCAGGACAGGGCCTGGGGCTACACCTTC. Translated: CASSQDRAWGYTF.

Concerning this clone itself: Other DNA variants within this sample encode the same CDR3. CDR3 bases: TGTGCCAGCAGCCAGGGGGGGGAGACCCAGTACTTC. Protein sequence: CASSQGGETQYF. The gene calls are TRBV3-1 (or the pseudogene TRBV3-2) and TRBJ2-5; 7 positions match TRBD2. Germline values: CDR1 LGHDT, CDR2 YNNKEL (reference sequence). The CDR3 is 12 residues long. The V and J ends lost 3 bases and 5 bases, in that order; junction bases with no gene match: 0.

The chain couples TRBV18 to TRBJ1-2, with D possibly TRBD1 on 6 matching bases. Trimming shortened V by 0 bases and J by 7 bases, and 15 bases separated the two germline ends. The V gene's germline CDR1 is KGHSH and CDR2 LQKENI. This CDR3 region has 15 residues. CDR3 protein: CASSPPSTGLLGYTF. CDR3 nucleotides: TGTGCCAGCTCACCACCTAGTACAGGGTTACTTGGCTACACCTTC.

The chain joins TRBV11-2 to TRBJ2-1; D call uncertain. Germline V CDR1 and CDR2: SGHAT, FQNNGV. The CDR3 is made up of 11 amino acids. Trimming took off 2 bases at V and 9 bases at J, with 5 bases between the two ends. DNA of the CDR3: TGTGCCAGCAGCTTACAGGTTGAGCAGTTCTTC. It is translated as CASSLQVEQFF.

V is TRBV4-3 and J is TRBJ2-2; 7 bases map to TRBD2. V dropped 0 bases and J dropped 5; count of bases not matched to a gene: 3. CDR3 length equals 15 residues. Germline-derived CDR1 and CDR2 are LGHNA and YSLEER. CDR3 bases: TGCGCCAGCAGCCAAGAGGACGGGAGGACCGGGGAGCTGTTTTTT. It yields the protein CASSQEDGRTGELFF.

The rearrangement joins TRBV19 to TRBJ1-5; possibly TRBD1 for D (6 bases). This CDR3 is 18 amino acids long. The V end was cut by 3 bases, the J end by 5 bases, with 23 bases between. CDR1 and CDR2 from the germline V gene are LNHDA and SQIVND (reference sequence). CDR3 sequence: CASSIFLWAGAEDQPQHF. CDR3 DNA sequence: TGTGCCAGTAGTATTTTTTTGTGGGCAGGGGCAGAAGATCAGCCCCAGCATTTT. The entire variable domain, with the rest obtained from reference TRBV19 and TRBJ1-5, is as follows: DGGITQSPKYLFRKEGQNVTLSCEQNLNHDAMYWYRQDPGQGLRLIYYSQIVNDFQKGDIAEGYSVSREKKESFPLTVTSAQKNPTAFYLCASSIFLWAGAEDQPQHFGDGTRLSIL.

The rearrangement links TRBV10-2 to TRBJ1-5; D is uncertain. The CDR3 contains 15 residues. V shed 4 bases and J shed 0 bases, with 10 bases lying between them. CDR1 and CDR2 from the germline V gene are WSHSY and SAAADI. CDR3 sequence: CASSAEFSSNQPQHF. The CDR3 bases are TGCGCCAGCAGTGCTGAGTTCTCTAGCAATCAGCCCCAGCATTTT.

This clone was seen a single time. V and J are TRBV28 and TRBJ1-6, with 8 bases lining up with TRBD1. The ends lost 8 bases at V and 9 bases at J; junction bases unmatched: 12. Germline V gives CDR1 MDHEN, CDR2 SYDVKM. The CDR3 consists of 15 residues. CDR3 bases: TGTGCCAGCTCGTCAGGACAGGGTGGGAGTTCACCCCTCCACTTT. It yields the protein CASSSGQGGSSPLHF.

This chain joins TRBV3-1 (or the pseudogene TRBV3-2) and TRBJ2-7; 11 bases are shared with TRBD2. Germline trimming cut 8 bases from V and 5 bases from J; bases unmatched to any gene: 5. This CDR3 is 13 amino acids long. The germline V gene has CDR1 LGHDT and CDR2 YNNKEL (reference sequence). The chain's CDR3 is CASGLAGGDEQYF. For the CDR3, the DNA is TGTGCCAGCGGGCTAGCGGGAGGCGACGAGCAGTACTTC.

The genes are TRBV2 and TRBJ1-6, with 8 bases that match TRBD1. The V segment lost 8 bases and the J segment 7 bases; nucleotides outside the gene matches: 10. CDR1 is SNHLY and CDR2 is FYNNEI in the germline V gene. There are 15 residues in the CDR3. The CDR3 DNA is TGTGCCAGCCGCTTCGAGTGGACAGGGAATTCACCCCTCCACTTT. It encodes CASRFEWTGNSPLHF. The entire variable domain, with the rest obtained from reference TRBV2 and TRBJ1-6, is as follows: EPEVTQTPSHQVTQMGQEVILRCVPISNHLYFYWYRQILGQKVEFLVSFYNNEISEKSEIFDDQFSVERPDGSNFTLKIRSTKLEDSAMYFCASRFEWTGNSPLHFGNGTRLTVT.

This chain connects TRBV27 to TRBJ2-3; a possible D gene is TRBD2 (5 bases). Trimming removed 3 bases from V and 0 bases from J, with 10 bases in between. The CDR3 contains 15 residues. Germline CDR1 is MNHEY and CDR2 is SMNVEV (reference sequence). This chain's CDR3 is CASSFGLVSTDTQYF. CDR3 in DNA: TGTGCCAGCAGTTTCGGACTGGTTAGCACAGATACGCAGTATTTT.

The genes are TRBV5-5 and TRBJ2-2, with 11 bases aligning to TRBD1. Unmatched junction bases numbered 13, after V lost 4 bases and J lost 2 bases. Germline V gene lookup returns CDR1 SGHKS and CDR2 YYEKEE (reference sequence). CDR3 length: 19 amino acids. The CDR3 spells CASSTRLPGTGGNTGELFF. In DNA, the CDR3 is TGTGCCAGCAGCACGAGACTTCCCGGGACAGGGGGTAACACCGGGGAGCTGTTTTTT. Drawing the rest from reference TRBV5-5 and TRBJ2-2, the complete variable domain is DAGVTQSPTHLIKTRGQQVTLRCSPISGHKSVSWYQQVLGQGPQFIFQYYEKEERGRGNFPDRFSARQFPNYSSELNVNALLLGDSALYLCASSTRLPGTGGNTGELFFGEGSRLTVL.

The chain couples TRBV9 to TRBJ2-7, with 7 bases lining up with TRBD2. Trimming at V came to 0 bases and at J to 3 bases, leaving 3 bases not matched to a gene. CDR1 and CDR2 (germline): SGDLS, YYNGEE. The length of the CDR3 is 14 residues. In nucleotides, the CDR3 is TGTGCCAGCAGCGTAGACGGGACTATCTACGAGCAGTACTTC. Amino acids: CASSVDGTIYEQYF.

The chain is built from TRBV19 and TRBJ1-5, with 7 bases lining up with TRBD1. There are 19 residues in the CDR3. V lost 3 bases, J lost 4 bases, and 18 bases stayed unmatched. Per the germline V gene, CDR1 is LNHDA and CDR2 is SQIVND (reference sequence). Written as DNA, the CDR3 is TGTGCCAGTAGTATTATACCGGGACAGAGCAATTCTCCAAATCAGCCCCAGCATTTT. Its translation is CASSIIPGQSNSPNQPQHF.